This TCR beta chain was recovered during a study of naive and memory T cell subsets. Germline V gene sequence: CDR1 DFQATT, CDR2 SNEGSKA (reference sequence). The CDR3 sequence is 14 residues long. Trimming at V came to 3 bases and at J to 9 bases, leaving 13 bases not matched to a gene. An oligonucleotide containing a UMI was ligated to the 3' end of TCR cDNA. Input was 1 to 1000 ng of DNase-treated total RNA without cell sorting. Four PCR rounds used nested alpha and beta constant region primers plus the SP2 primer. TCRdb reprocessed the 5' RACE reads via MiXCR and lists one record per CDR3 protein. Seen here are about 62,000 distinct CDR3 sequences, 6.5% to 9% observed once, and the top ten hold approximately 21%. This clonotype was counted at least ten times.

The V and J genes are TRBV20-1 and TRBJ2-5; 7 bases align to TRBD1. The clonotype originates from a female donor in good health. CDR3 DNA: TGCAGTGCTAGTCCCGGACAGGCACCGGAGGCCCAGTACTTC. Encoded protein: CSASPGQAPEAQYF.